A single sample gave rise to the 19 T cell receptor beta chains below, sequenced in a study of early T cells in non-severe SARS-CoV-2 infection. In TCRdb, the 5' RACE reads were re-called with MiXCR into one record per CDR3 protein. The sample has tens of thousands of distinct CDR3 sequences, 9.5% to 12% seen once; the top ten hold roughly 13%. The sample comprised whole blood. The receptors derive from an adult who was a healthcare worker with PCR-confirmed SARS-CoV-2 infection or an uninfected control (not recorded which).

CDR3 sequence: CASSQRTGGNEQFF. CDR3 sequence (DNA): TGTGCCAGCAGTCAACGGACAGGCGGGAATGAGCAGTTCTTC. The V call is TRBV12-3 or TRBV12-4, the J call TRBJ2-1; 7 positions agree with TRBD1. The V and J ends lost 5 bases and 7 bases, in that order; junction bases with no gene match: 8. This CDR3 is 14 amino acids long.

Only a few counts were recorded for this clonotype. In nucleotides, the CDR3 is TGTGCCAGCAGCGTGACAGGGGCTAATGAAAAACTGTTTTTT. Translated, it gives CASSVTGANEKLFF. This chain connects TRBV9 to TRBJ1-4, with 8 bases identical to TRBD1. The germline V gene encodes CDR1 SGDLS and CDR2 YYNGEE. The CDR3 covers 14 residues. Trimming at V came to 2 bases and at J to 3 bases, leaving 0 bases not matched to a gene.

This clonotype has more than one count but fewer than ten. The chain carries TRBV2 and TRBJ2-7; tentatively, D is TRBD1 (5 bases). Trimming removed 1 base at V and 2 bases at J, with 9 bases between. This CDR3 is built from 14 residues. CDR1 and CDR2 from the germline V gene are SNHLY and FYNNEI. For the CDR3, the DNA is TGTGCCAGCAGTGAAGAGGTGGGGCCCTACGAGCAGTACTTC. It codes for CASSEEVGPYEQYF. Supplemented by reference TRBV2 and TRBJ2-7, the full variable domain reads EPEVTQTPSHQVTQMGQEVILRCVPISNHLYFYWYRQILGQKVEFLVSFYNNEISEKSEIFDDQFSVERPDGSNFTLKIRSTKLEDSAMYFCASSEEVGPYEQYFGPGTRLTVT.

In this sample, this clonotype turned up many times. The gene calls are TRBV2 and TRBJ1-2; D gene uncertain. Looked up from germline, CDR1 is SNHLY and CDR2 is FYNNEI. This CDR3 has 14 amino acids. Trimming took off 7 bases at V and 4 bases at J, with 16 bases between the two ends. CDR3 sequence (DNA): TGTGCCAGCAACGCCCGACGGACCTCCTATGGCTACACCTTC. This translates into CASNARRTSYGYTF.

The chain uses TRBV20-1 and TRBJ2-7; 10 bases match TRBD2. The ends lost 7 bases at V and 0 bases at J; junction bases unmatched: 3. The CDR3 contains 13 residues. Germline loops: CDR1 DFQATT, CDR2 SNEGSKA (reference sequence). The CDR3 reads CSVSGGSSYEQYF. CDR3 nucleotides: TGCAGTGTTAGCGGGGGGAGCTCCTACGAGCAGTACTTC.

A note on this clonotype: One junction end disagrees with the germline gene, perhaps due to a read error. The chain carries TRBV28 and TRBJ1-5; TRBD1 might be the D (5 bases). Per the germline V gene, CDR1 is MDHEN and CDR2 is SYDVKM. The CDR3 runs 14 residues. The CDR3 sequence is CVSSTGGGNQPQHF. In nucleotides, the CDR3 is TGTGTCAGCAGTACAGGCGGGGGTAATCAGCCCCAGCATTTT.

Concerning this clonotype itself: An end of the junction does not agree with germline; a read error may underlie this. V usage is TRBV5-1 and J usage is TRBJ2-7; D call uncertain. The CDR3 consists of 13 residues. CDR1 SGHRS and CDR2 YFSETQ come from the germline V gene. As DNA, the CDR3 is TGCGTCAGCCGAAAGCCTACTACCTACGAGCAGTACTTC. It translates to CVSRKPTTYEQYF.

This clonotype showed up many times. The chain employs TRBV28 and TRBJ2-4; 9 positions match TRBD1. The CDR3 contains 15 residues. The J segment lost 5 bases and the V segment lost 5 bases, leaving 7 bases of the junction unmatched. CDR1 is MDHEN, CDR2 SYDVKM, per germline. This CDR3 is CASSPGTGIQNIQYF. The DNA of the CDR3 is TGTGCCAGCAGTCCTGGGACAGGGATACAAAACATTCAGTACTTC.

The chain uses TRBV7-2 and TRBJ2-7, with 7 bases lining up with TRBD2. The germline V gene has CDR1 SGHTA and CDR2 FQGNSA. After removal of 1 base from V and 4 bases from J, the junction contained 7 bases not matched to a gene. The CDR3 length is 15 residues. The CDR3 DNA reads as TGTGCCAGCAGCTTAGTGGTAGCGGGTGGGTACGAGCAGTACTTC. Translating it yields CASSLVVAGGYEQYF.

This clonotype was seen more than once but under ten times. The rearrangement links TRBV12-3 or TRBV12-4 to TRBJ2-3; 11 nucleotides match TRBD2. There are 17 residues in the CDR3. V shed 8 bases, J shed 2 bases, and the junction held 12 bases outside the gene matches. CDR3 DNA sequence: TGTGCCAGCGCCAGTAGCGGGGGGGCCTCTGACACAGATACGCAGTATTTT. As protein: CASASSGGASDTDTQYF.

CDR3 sequence reads: CSVEAAGGADTQYF. The CDR3 coding sequence is TGCAGCGTTGAAGCAGCGGGAGGTGCCGATACGCAGTATTTT. The chain has TRBV29-1 and TRBJ2-3, with TRBD2 identical over 9 bases. The V and J ends lost 1 base and 6 bases, in that order; junction bases with no gene match: 5. The CDR3 is 14 residues long. CDR1 is SQVTM and CDR2 is ANQGSEA in the germline V gene.

The chain links TRBV5-1 to TRBJ2-3; 11 bases match TRBD2. Germline assignment: CDR1 SGHRS and CDR2 YFSETQ. The CDR3 totals 19 residues. V trimming: 4 bases; J trimming: 3 bases; junction bases outside the gene matches: 16. CDR3 DNA sequence: TGCGCCAGCAGCGCCGACCTAGCGGGGGGCTCGCAGGGGACAGATACGCAGTATTTT. Its protein is CASSADLAGGSQGTDTQYF.

This clonotype was seen at least ten times. The chain recombines TRBV5-1 with TRBJ2-3; D is unresolved. CDR1 and CDR2 from the germline V gene are SGHRS and YFSETQ. Trimming removed 0 bases from V and 2 bases from J, with 4 bases in between. The CDR3 covers 13 residues. CDR3 nucleotide sequence: TGCGCCAGCAGCTTGGGAACCACAGATACGCAGTATTTT. It is translated as CASSLGTTDTQYF.

The chain has TRBV19 and TRBJ2-2; 8 bases map to TRBD1. The germline V gene has CDR1 LNHDA and CDR2 SQIVND (reference sequence). CDR3 length equals 18 residues. V gave up 2 bases and J gave up 4 bases; unmatched junction bases: 12. The CDR3 coding sequence is TGTGCCAGTAGTATAAGCCAAACCGGGACAGGCCCCACCGGGGAGCTGTTTTTT. The encoded protein is CASSISQTGTGPTGELFF.

This clonotype has only a few counts. The J gene is TRBJ2-7, the V gene TRBV7-2; 12 bases align to TRBD2. The CDR3 length is 15 residues. Germline V lookup: CDR1 SGHTA, CDR2 FQGNSA. With 4 bases clipped from V and 6 bases from J, the junction kept 7 bases outside the gene matches. CDR3 sequence (DNA): TGTGCCAGCAGCTCATCTAGCGGGAGGGATACCGAGCAGTACTTC. This translates into CASSSSSGRDTEQYF.

This clonotype was counted between two and nine times. V and J are TRBV7-2 and TRBJ2-1; weak D call: TRBD2 (7 bases). Germline V gene sequence: CDR1 SGHTA, CDR2 FQGNSA. Trimming left V 1 base short and J 7 bases short, with 17 bases between. This CDR3 comprises 16 residues. The CDR3 region is CASSLDSRGRGNEQFF. The CDR3 region has the DNA TGTGCCAGCAGCTTAGATTCGAGGGGGAGGGGAAATGAGCAGTTCTTC.

With respect to this clonotype: A much larger clone is a single base away; this may be a read error. This chain uses TRBV11-2 with TRBJ2-1, with TRBD2 identical over 12 bases. CDR1 and CDR2 from the germline V gene are SGHAT and FQNNGV. The length of the CDR3 is 17 residues. CDR3: CAGSLLGAGLAGNEQFF. CDR3 nucleotide sequence: TGTGCCGGCAGCTTACTGGGGGCGGGACTAGCGGGTAATGAGCAGTTCTTC.

This chain links TRBV20-1 with TRBJ2-2; a weak D match, TRBD2 (6 bases). The V end was cut by 3 bases, the J end by 3 bases, with 14 bases between. This CDR3 contains 15 residues. From germline, CDR1 is DFQATT and CDR2 SNEGSKA (reference sequence). The CDR3 DNA sequence: TGCAGTGCTAGTAGGCCCGGGGAGGACACCGGGGAGCTGTTTTTT. Its translation: CSASRPGEDTGELFF.

This clonotype showed up many times. The chain links TRBV29-1 to TRBJ2-1, with TRBD1 identical over 9 bases. J gave up 9 bases and V 7 bases, and 10 bases lay outside the gene matches. The germline V gene has CDR1 SQVTM and CDR2 ANQGSEA. The CDR3 extends over 13 amino acids. This chain's CDR3 is CSAHRDREGEQFF. Written as DNA, the CDR3 is TGCAGCGCCCACCGGGACAGGGAGGGTGAGCAGTTCTTC.